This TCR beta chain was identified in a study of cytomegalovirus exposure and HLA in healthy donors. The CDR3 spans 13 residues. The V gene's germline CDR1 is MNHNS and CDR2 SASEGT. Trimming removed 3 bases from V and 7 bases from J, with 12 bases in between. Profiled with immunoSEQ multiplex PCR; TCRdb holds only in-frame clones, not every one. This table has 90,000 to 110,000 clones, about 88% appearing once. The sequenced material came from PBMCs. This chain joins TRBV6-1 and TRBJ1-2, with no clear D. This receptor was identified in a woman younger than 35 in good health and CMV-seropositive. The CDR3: CASSDSGVFGYTF. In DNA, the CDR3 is TGTGCCAGCAGTGACAGCGGAGTCTTTGGCTACACCTTC.